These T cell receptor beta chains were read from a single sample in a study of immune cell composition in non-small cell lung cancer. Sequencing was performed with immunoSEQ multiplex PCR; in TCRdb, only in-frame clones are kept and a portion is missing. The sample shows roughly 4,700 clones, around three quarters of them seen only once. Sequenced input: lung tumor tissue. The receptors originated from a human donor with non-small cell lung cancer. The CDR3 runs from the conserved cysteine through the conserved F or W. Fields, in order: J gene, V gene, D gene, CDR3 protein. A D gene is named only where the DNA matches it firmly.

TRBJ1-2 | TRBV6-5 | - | CASSFRFGGYTF
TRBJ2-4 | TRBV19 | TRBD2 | CASRGVAGGNIQYF
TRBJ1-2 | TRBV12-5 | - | CASGPQGSRGYTF
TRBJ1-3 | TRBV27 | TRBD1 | CASSSVGQGIRRNTIYF
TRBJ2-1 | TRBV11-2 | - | CASSLGRGSSEQFF
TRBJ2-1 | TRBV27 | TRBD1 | CASSLDRSGNEQFF
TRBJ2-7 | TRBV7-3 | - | CASSLEGGPIGQYF
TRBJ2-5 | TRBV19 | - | CAVPRDKLYQETQYF
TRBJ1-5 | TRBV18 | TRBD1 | CASSQTGGKSNQPQHF
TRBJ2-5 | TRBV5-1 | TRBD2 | CASKVYNLAGALQETQYF
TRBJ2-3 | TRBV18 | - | CASSAAGPDTQYF
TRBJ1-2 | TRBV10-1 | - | CASKGPPAGYGYTF
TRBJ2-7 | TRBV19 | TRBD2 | CASSPDGGGANEQYF
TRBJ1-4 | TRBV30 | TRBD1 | CAWSLGTVGGKLFF
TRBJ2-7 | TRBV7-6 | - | CASSRGWQQQYEQYF
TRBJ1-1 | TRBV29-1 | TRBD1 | CSVEVSGQVTMNTEAFF
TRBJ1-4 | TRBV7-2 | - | CASSLGGTPLGEKLFF
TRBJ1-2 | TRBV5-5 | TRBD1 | CASSRGHRDRVERRYGYTF
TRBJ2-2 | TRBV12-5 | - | CASGAGGDTGELFF
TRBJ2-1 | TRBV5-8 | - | CASTQGSYNEQFF
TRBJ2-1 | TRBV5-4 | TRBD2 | CASSPAGGDHNEQFF
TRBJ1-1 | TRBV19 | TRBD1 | CASRQDRFTEAFF
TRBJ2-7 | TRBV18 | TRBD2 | CASSPGERGATEQYF
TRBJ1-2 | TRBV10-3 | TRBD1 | CAISFDPGQGNGYTF
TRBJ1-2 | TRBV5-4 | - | CASSSYSNYGYTF
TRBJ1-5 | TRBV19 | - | CASSIRGEGSNQPQHF
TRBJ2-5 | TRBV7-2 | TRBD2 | CASSLDGGGAGETQYF
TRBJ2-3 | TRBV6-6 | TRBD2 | CASSYSLAGGTDTQYF
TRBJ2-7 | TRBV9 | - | CASSADTKPYEQYF
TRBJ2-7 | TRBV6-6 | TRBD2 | CASTSGLAGYEQYF
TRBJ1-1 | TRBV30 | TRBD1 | CAWSVRDRGVGTEAFF
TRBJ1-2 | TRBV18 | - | CASSPLGVNYGYTF
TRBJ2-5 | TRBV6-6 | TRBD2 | CASSYPIAGGMETQYF
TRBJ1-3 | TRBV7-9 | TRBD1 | CASSPDRAGNTIYF
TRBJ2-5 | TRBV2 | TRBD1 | CASSEDGTGWETQYF
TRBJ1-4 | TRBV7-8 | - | CASSLVNDGNEKLFF
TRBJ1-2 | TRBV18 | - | CASSPVSGQSPNGYTF
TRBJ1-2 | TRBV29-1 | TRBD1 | CSVEGTGDYGYTF
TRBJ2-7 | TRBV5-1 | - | CASRGAYEQYF
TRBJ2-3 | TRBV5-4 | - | CASSLTDTQYF
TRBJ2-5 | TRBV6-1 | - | CASTDRGQETQYF
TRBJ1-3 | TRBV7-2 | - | CASSSDSGNTIYF
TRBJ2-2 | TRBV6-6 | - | CASSYEGTPNTGELFF
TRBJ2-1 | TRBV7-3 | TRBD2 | CASSLGRVDYNEQFF
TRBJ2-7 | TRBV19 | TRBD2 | CASSPTSALSYEQYF
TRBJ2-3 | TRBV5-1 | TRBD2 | CASSLVGLRTDTQYF
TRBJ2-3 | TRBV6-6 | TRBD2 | CASTPLATDTQYF
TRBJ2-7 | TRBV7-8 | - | CASSLDSASVSYEQYF
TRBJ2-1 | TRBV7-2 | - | CASSLTSSSVDEQFF
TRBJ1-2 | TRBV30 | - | CAWSVLSGRDYGYTF
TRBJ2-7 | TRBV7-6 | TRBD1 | CASSSRQGSYEQYF
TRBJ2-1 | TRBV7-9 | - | CASSPSPFRGENEQFF